The 21 T cell receptor beta chains below all came from one sample that was sequenced in a study of T cells in Graves' hyperthyroidism and ophthalmopathy. Amplified TCR beta CDR3 regions came from RNA transcripts. HTBI primers were employed in a first-round RT-PCR of the TCR CDR3. TCRdb reanalysed the multiplex PCR reads using MiXCR and keeps one entry per CDR3 protein. This sample has roughly 500,000 distinct CDR3 sequences, with about half found just once. What was sequenced was peripheral blood or thyroid tissue (not recorded which). Every receptor here comes from an adult woman with Graves' disease, either hyperthyroidism or ophthalmopathy (not recorded which).

This clonotype was found many times. V and J are TRBV29-1 and TRBJ2-5; D is possibly TRBD1 (5 bases). CDR1 is SQVTM, CDR2 ANQGSEA, per germline. V was clipped by 4 bases and J by 2 bases, with 8 bases between them. This CDR3 has 12 residues. The CDR3 nucleotides read TGCAGCGTTGGACAGAGACAAGAGACCCAGTACTTC. Its translation: CSVGQRQETQYF.

V and J are TRBV15 and TRBJ1-2; 8 nucleotides agree with TRBD1. With 0 bases clipped from V and 3 bases from J, the junction kept 3 bases outside the gene matches. CDR1 is LNHNV and CDR2 is YYDKDF in the germline V gene (reference sequence). The CDR3 is 15 residues long. The CDR3 DNA reads TGTGCCACCAGCAGAGAGAGGGGACAGGACTATGGCTACACCTTC. As protein: CATSRERGQDYGYTF.

The rearrangement links TRBV12-3 or TRBV12-4 to TRBJ1-1; perhaps TRBD1 as D (5 bases). The CDR3 length is 16 residues. Trimming removed 7 bases from V and 1 base from J, with 19 bases in between. DNA for the CDR3: TGTGCCAGCATCCCCGCCTGGGGGGGAGCGAACACTGAAGCTTTCTTT. Encoded protein: CASIPAWGGANTEAFF.

CDR3 bases: TGTGCCAGCAGTGGGGGCGACGGCAGCGGCACTGAAGCTTTCTTT. Translating gives CASSGGDGSGTEAFF. The V and J genes are TRBV2 and TRBJ1-1, with D tentatively TRBD1 (5 bases). The germline V and J ends were trimmed by 4 bases and 4 bases, with 16 bases remaining between them. The CDR3 covers 15 residues. Germline V gene data show CDR1 as SNHLY and CDR2 as FYNNEI.

There are many counts of this clonotype. The chain employs TRBV11-2 and TRBJ2-2, with a weak D call TRBD1 (5 bases). The CDR3 is 17 amino acids. The germline CDR1 and CDR2 sequences are SGHAT and FQNNGV. V lost 2 bases and J lost 2, with 15 bases in between. This chain's CDR3 is CASSLIGRVGNTGELFF. DNA of the CDR3: TGTGCCAGCAGCTTAATCGGCAGGGTTGGTAACACCGGGGAGCTGTTTTTT.

This clonotype has more than one count but fewer than ten. The rearrangement joins TRBV7-9 to TRBJ1-1; D gene ambiguous. Trimming left V 3 bases short and J 1 base short, with 12 bases between. This CDR3 contains 15 residues. CDR1 and CDR2 from the germline V gene are SEHNR and FQNEAQ (reference sequence). Here the CDR3 reads CASSFEGVPNTEAFF. DNA for the CDR3: TGTGCCAGCAGCTTTGAGGGAGTTCCGAACACTGAAGCTTTCTTT.

This clonotype was seen ten or more times. J is TRBJ2-7 and V is TRBV14, with D possibly TRBD2 on 5 matching bases. This CDR3 is 15 amino acids long. Germline lookup yields CDR1 SGHDN and CDR2 FVKESK. V lost 1 base to trimming and J lost 2 bases, with 12 bases between them. The CDR3 coding sequence is TGTGCCAGCAGCCAAGGGGGAGTCCTTACCTACGAGCAGTACTTC. This gives the protein CASSQGGVLTYEQYF.

The chain combines TRBV10-3 with TRBJ2-6; D gene uncertain. Germline loops: CDR1 ENHRY, CDR2 SYGVKD. CDR3 length: 17 amino acids. Deletions cut 6 bases from V and 0 bases from J, with 15 bases between. This CDR3 reads CAISARRMGSGANVLTF. The CDR3 DNA follows: TGTGCCATCAGCGCCAGACGGATGGGCTCTGGGGCCAACGTCCTGACTTTC.

This sequence joins TRBV10-1 and TRBJ1-5; 10 bases match TRBD1. Trimming removed 6 bases from V and 7 bases from J; junction bases left unmatched: 9. There are 15 residues in the CDR3. CDR1 WNHNN and CDR2 SYGVQD come from the germline V gene (reference sequence). The CDR3 region has the DNA TGCGCCAGCAGGGCGACAGGGGGCTCGAGACAGCCCCAGCATTTT. Translated: CASRATGGSRQPQHF.

The chain joins TRBV9 to TRBJ1-2; D is undetermined. Germline V gives CDR1 SGDLS, CDR2 YYNGEE. The V end lost 1 base, the J end lost 3 bases, and 7 bases lay between the germline ends. This CDR3 is 13 amino acids long. CDR3 in DNA: TGTGCCAGCAGCGTACCCGGGCACTATGGCTACACCTTC. Translation gives CASSVPGHYGYTF.

The chain joins TRBV6-1 to TRBJ2-7; possible D gene TRBD1, 5 bases. The CDR3 is made up of 14 amino acids. V was shortened by 3 bases and J by 5 bases, with 14 bases between the two germline ends. Germline lookup yields CDR1 MNHNS and CDR2 SASEGT. CDR3 in DNA: TGTGCCAGCAGTGAGGGGCAGGGTGACAACGAGCAGTACTTC. Translating it yields CASSEGQGDNEQYF.

The V gene is TRBV29-1, the J gene TRBJ2-7; D tentatively reads TRBD1 or TRBD2 (5 bases each). V was clipped by 8 bases and J by 7 bases, with 18 bases between them. CDR3 length: 12 amino acids. Germline loops: CDR1 SQVTM, CDR2 ANQGSEA. The CDR3 coding sequence is TGCAGCATCCGGGACCCTTTTCGGGAGCAGTACTTC. Encoded protein: CSIRDPFREQYF.

In its sample, this clonotype was seen a few times. The chain recombines TRBV18 with TRBJ1-2; no clear D. Per germline, CDR1 KGHSH and CDR2 LQKENI. The CDR3 consists of 13 residues. Trimming removed 1 base from V and 2 bases from J, with 5 bases in between. The CDR3 DNA reads as TGTGCCAGCTCACCACAGAAGAACTATGGCTACACCTTC. Translated, it gives CASSPQKNYGYTF.

This clonotype was counted ten times or more. The chain is built from TRBV7-3 and TRBJ2-2, with 9 bases matching TRBD2. The CDR3 contains 16 residues. Germline CDR1 SGHTA, CDR2 FQGTGA. V was pared by 0 bases and J by 6 bases, with 5 bases of the junction left unmatched. The CDR3 sequence: CASSLTSGGGAGELFF. In DNA, the CDR3 is TGTGCCAGCAGCTTAACTAGCGGGGGAGGCGCCGGGGAGCTGTTTTTT. The full variable domain, its missing parts supplied by reference TRBV7-3 and TRBJ2-2, is GAGVSQTPSNKVTEKGKYVELRCDPISGHTALYWYRQSLGQGPEFLIYFQGTGAADDSGLPNDRFFAVRPEGSVSTLKIQRTERGDSAVYLCASSLTSGGGAGELFFGEGSRLTVL.

With regard to this clonotype: Possible read error: a much larger clone is one base away. The chain couples TRBV28 to TRBJ2-5; 10 bases match TRBD2. The junction had 6 bases not matched to a gene; V was cut back by 4 bases and J by 1 base. The CDR3 contains 16 residues. Germline V lookup: CDR1 MDHEN, CDR2 SYDVKM. The CDR3 DNA reads as TGTGCCAGCAGTTGCCGGCTAGCGGGAGTCCAAGAGACCCAGTACTTC. This encodes CASSCRLAGVQETQYF.

This rearrangement joins TRBV10-3 to TRBJ2-1; 9 nucleotides line up with TRBD2. This CDR3 has 17 amino acids. Germline assignment: CDR1 ENHRY and CDR2 SYGVKD. V was pared by 2 bases and J by 8 bases, with 13 bases of the junction left unmatched. The CDR3 is CAISEEGGLAGMYEQFF. The DNA for the CDR3 is TGTGCCATCAGTGAGGAGGGCGGGCTAGCGGGAATGTATGAGCAGTTCTTC.

Regarding this clonotype: An end of the junction differs from the germline gene, which may be a read error. This sequence joins TRBV2 and TRBJ2-5; 8 bases are shared with TRBD1. Looked up from germline, CDR1 is SNHLY and CDR2 is FYNNEI. This CDR3 has 14 residues. For the CDR3, the DNA is TGCGCCAGCAGCTATGCGACAGGGGTGGAGACCCAGTACTTC. Amino acids: CASSYATGVETQYF. The full variable domain, completed using reference TRBV2 and TRBJ2-5, is EPEVTQTPSHQVTQMGQEVILRCVPISNHLYFYWYRQILGQKVEFLVSFYNNEISEKSEIFDDQFSVERPDGSNFTLKIRSTKLEDSAMYFCASSYATGVETQYFGPGTRLLVL.

The V gene is TRBV24-1, the J gene TRBJ2-1; 9 bases match TRBD2. Germline loops: CDR1 KGHDR, CDR2 SFDVKD. V shed 3 bases, J shed 7 bases, and the junction held 6 bases outside the gene matches. The CDR3 is 15 amino acids. CDR3 sequence: CATSDPGLARNEQFF. For the CDR3, the DNA is TGTGCCACCAGTGATCCAGGACTAGCGAGAAATGAGCAGTTCTTC.

This clonotype was observed a few times. J is TRBJ1-1 and V is TRBV28; D possibly corresponds to TRBD1 (5 bases). V was pared by 6 bases and J by 6 bases, with 23 bases between. Germline V lookup: CDR1 MDHEN, CDR2 SYDVKM. This CDR3 is built from 16 residues. The CDR3 nucleotides are TGTGCCAGCAGCCGGATGAATTGGGGACCGGACCCTGAAGCTTTCTTT. It specifies CASSRMNWGPDPEAFF.

As regards this clonotype: The junction shows a germline mismatch at one end, possibly a read error. The V and J genes are TRBV10-2 and TRBJ1-1, with TRBD1 matching over 8 bases. The CDR3 runs 15 residues. Germline values: CDR1 WSHSY, CDR2 SAAADI. This CDR3 reads CASTSKQGGYTEAFF. Written as DNA, the CDR3 is TGTGCCAGCACGTCTAAACAGGGGGGATACACTGAAGCTTTCTTT.

This clonotype has just one count. The chain has TRBV2 and TRBJ2-3; TRBD1 agrees at 7 bases. Looked up from germline, CDR1 is SNHLY and CDR2 is FYNNEI. The CDR3 length is 16 residues. V lost 1 base and J lost 9; bases outside the gene matches: 13. The CDR3 nucleotides are TGTGCCAGCAGTGAAGACTGGAGGAGGCGGACAGGAACGCAGTATTTT. Translated, it gives CASSEDWRRRTGTQYF.